A single sample is the source of the 27 T cell receptor beta chains below, sequenced in a study of CD8 T cells in Susac syndrome. Random hexamers served to reverse transcribe roughly 0.45 to 1 ug RNA. TCRdb processed the immunoSEQ multiplex PCR reads anew with MiXCR; each CDR3 protein has one entry. The data contain 300,000 to 350,000 distinct CDR3 sequences, 92% of them singletons. Input material: CD4+ T cells from PBMCs. The receptors derive from a human donor with multiple sclerosis.

The chain uses TRBV5-1 and TRBJ2-1; 8 nucleotides match TRBD1. CDR3 length: 15 amino acids. CDR1 is SGHRS, CDR2 YFSETQ, per germline. V lost 4 bases and J lost 6; bases outside the gene matches: 9. In DNA, the CDR3 is TGCGCCAGCAGCAACATCCTCGGGACAGGCAATGAGCAGTTCTTC. This gives the protein CASSNILGTGNEQFF.

The rearrangement links TRBV20-1 to TRBJ2-1; unclear D gene. The CDR3 is 11 residues long. The germline V gene encodes CDR1 DFQATT and CDR2 SNEGSKA (reference sequence). The germline V and J ends were trimmed by 3 bases and 5 bases, with 5 bases remaining between them. The DNA for the CDR3 is TGCAGTGCTAGGACGGACAATGAGCAGTTCTTC. Residues: CSARTDNEQFF.

The chain combines TRBV2 with TRBJ2-3; 11 positions agree with TRBD1. Germline CDR1 reads SNHLY; CDR2 reads FYNNEI. CDR3 size: 19 residues. The V and J ends lost 4 bases and 0 bases, in that order; junction bases with no gene match: 12. CDR3 sequence: CASSGSGQGAFFSTDTQYF. The DNA of the CDR3 is TGTGCCAGCAGTGGTTCCGGACAGGGGGCTTTCTTTAGCACAGATACGCAGTATTTT.

The V gene is TRBV4-1, the J gene TRBJ2-7, with 10 bases matching TRBD2. The CDR3 length is 15 residues. V trimming: 3 bases; J trimming: 1 base; junction bases outside the gene matches: 3. Germline V gene lookup returns CDR1 MGHRA and CDR2 YSYEKL. The CDR3 protein is CASSQRLAGSYEQYF. The CDR3 DNA follows: TGCGCCAGCAGCCAGCGACTAGCGGGTTCCTACGAGCAGTACTTC.

The rearrangement joins TRBV12-3 or TRBV12-4 to TRBJ2-7, with a possible D match to TRBD2 (6 bases). Trimming pared 3 bases from V and 6 bases from J, leaving 15 bases between. The CDR3 is 14 residues long. CDR3 region: CASSLAGRSFEQYF. The CDR3 DNA reads as TGTGCCAGCAGTTTGGCCGGGAGATCATTCGAGCAGTACTTC.

The chain has TRBV30 and TRBJ2-7; D might be TRBD2 (6 bases). The CDR3 loop spans 13 amino acids. V dropped 4 bases and J dropped 3 bases, with 13 bases sitting between them. Germline CDR1 and CDR2: GTSNPN and SVGIG (reference sequence). The CDR3 sequence: CAWKGAGLYEQYF. Written as DNA, the CDR3 is TGTGCCTGGAAGGGAGCGGGCCTCTACGAGCAGTACTTC.

The rearrangement joins TRBV20-1 to TRBJ2-3; D is unclear. Germline loops: CDR1 DFQATT, CDR2 SNEGSKA (reference sequence). The CDR3 extends over 13 amino acids. The germline V and J ends were trimmed by 1 base and 1 base, with 6 bases remaining between them. As DNA, the CDR3 is TGCAGTGCTAGAGTTTCAGGCACAGATACGCAGTATTTT. Amino acids: CSARVSGTDTQYF.

V usage is TRBV18 and J usage is TRBJ1-2, with unresolved D. Trimming shortened V by 6 bases and J by 0 bases, and 11 bases separated the two germline ends. The CDR3 consists of 14 residues. The germline CDR1 and CDR2 sequences are KGHSH and LQKENI. The CDR3 nucleotides read TGTGCCAGCTCCCCAACCCTGTCTAACTATGGCTACACCTTC. Its translation: CASSPTLSNYGYTF.

The chain couples TRBV5-1 to TRBJ2-5; a possible D gene is TRBD2 (5 bases). Germline CDR1 and CDR2: SGHRS and YFSETQ. The CDR3 totals 14 residues. V lost 5 bases to trimming and J lost 0 bases, with 11 bases between them. The CDR3 DNA reads TGCGCCAGCAGATTTGAGGGATACCAAGAGACCCAGTACTTC. Translated, it gives CASRFEGYQETQYF.

The CDR3 nucleotides are TGCGCCAGCAGCCCTAGCGCCAGGCGCAATGAGCAGTTCTTC. Translating it yields CASSPSARRNEQFF. The V and J genes are TRBV4-3 and TRBJ2-1; D is perhaps TRBD2 (6 bases). The CDR3 consists of 14 residues. The germline V gene has CDR1 LGHNA and CDR2 YSLEER. The germline V and J ends were trimmed by 4 bases and 6 bases, with 13 bases remaining between them.

The CDR3 loop reads CASSDTRYGYTF. In DNA, the CDR3 is TGTGCCAGCAGCGACACCCGTTATGGCTACACCTTC. The V gene is TRBV5-8, the J gene TRBJ1-2; D is uncertain. This CDR3 spans 12 amino acids. Germline CDR1 reads SGHTS; CDR2 reads YDEGEE. V gave up 4 bases and J gave up 5 bases, with 9 bases separating them.

This chain links TRBV3-1 with TRBJ1-2; a possible D gene is TRBD1 (5 bases). Germline lookup yields CDR1 LGHDT and CDR2 YNNKEL (reference sequence). Trimming took off 4 bases at V and 0 bases at J, with 9 bases between the two ends. The CDR3 sequence is 14 residues long. CDR3 in amino acids: CASSRGGANYGYTF. CDR3 nucleotide sequence: TGTGCCAGCAGCCGGGGGGGAGCTAACTATGGCTACACCTTC.

The chain recombines TRBV14 with TRBJ2-2; possible D gene TRBD2, 6 bases. The V gene lost 4 bases and the J gene lost 6 bases, with 15 bases spanning the gap. The V gene's germline CDR1 is SGHDN and CDR2 FVKESK. The CDR3 is 15 amino acids. The CDR3 reads CASSPQGGGAGELFF. CDR3 coding DNA: TGTGCCAGCAGCCCCCAGGGCGGAGGGGCCGGGGAGCTGTTTTTT.

This chain joins TRBV7-2 and TRBJ2-1; weak D call: TRBD2 (6 bases). CDR1 and CDR2 from the germline V gene are SGHTA and FQGNSA. Trimming removed 5 bases at V and 9 bases at J, with 17 bases between. CDR3 length: 14 amino acids. Here the CDR3 DNA reads TGTGCCAGCAGCCCCCTACGCGGGAAGGTTGAGCAGTTCTTC. Translating gives CASSPLRGKVEQFF.

The chain employs TRBV12-3 or TRBV12-4 and TRBJ2-4, with TRBD1 identical over 7 bases. The trim removed 3 bases at V and 6 bases at J, leaving 5 bases unmatched. This CDR3 spans 14 amino acids. CDR3 in amino acids: CASSLQQGLNIQYF. CDR3 sequence (DNA): TGTGCCAGCAGTTTGCAACAGGGGCTAAACATTCAGTACTTC.

The chain has TRBV19 and TRBJ2-6; 7 nucleotides align to TRBD2. With V trimmed by 3 bases and J by 2 bases, 1 base remained unmatched. Germline values: CDR1 LNHDA, CDR2 SQIVND (reference sequence). The CDR3 contains 15 residues. The CDR3 loop reads CASSIAGAGANVLTF. The CDR3 coding sequence is TGTGCCAGTAGTATTGCGGGGGCTGGGGCCAACGTCCTGACTTTC.

The chain couples TRBV7-2 to TRBJ1-3, with 8 bases that match TRBD1. The CDR3 runs to 15 residues. Germline trimming cut 4 bases from V and 3 bases from J; bases unmatched to any gene: 5. Germline loops: CDR1 SGHTA, CDR2 FQGNSA. The CDR3 is CASSSEQGVGNTIYF. CDR3 bases: TGTGCCAGCAGCTCGGAACAGGGGGTTGGAAACACCATATATTTT.

This clonotype was counted a few times. This chain links TRBV7-9 with TRBJ1-1; D is unclear. The CDR3 has 12 residues. CDR1 is SEHNR and CDR2 is FQNEAQ in the germline V gene (reference sequence). V was trimmed by 3 bases and J by 5 bases, leaving 7 bases between them. The CDR3 sequence is CASSLLGTEAFF. The CDR3 coding sequence is TGTGCCAGCAGCTTGTTGGGGACTGAAGCTTTCTTT.

CDR3 loop: CATSRDTAGETQYF. CDR3 bases: TGTGCCACCAGCAGAGATACGGCGGGGGAGACCCAGTACTTC. The chain recombines TRBV15 with TRBJ2-5, with D perhaps TRBD2 (6 bases). CDR3 length equals 14 residues. Germline V gene sequence: CDR1 LNHNV, CDR2 YYDKDF (reference sequence). The V and J ends lost 0 bases and 5 bases respectively, with 10 bases between them.

The chain is built from TRBV20-1 and TRBJ2-7; D uncertain. Germline loops: CDR1 DFQATT, CDR2 SNEGSKA (reference sequence). V lost 2 bases to trimming and J lost 0 bases, with 14 bases between them. CDR3 size: 15 residues. This CDR3 reads CSARHPFGGSYEQYF. The CDR3 nucleotides are TGCAGTGCTAGACACCCCTTTGGCGGCTCCTACGAGCAGTACTTC.

The CDR3 DNA is TGTGCCAGCAGCGCGGCGGGGCGGGAGGGCCGAGATGAGCAGTTCTTC. It is translated as CASSAAGREGRDEQFF. V is TRBV6-1 and J is TRBJ2-1; 9 bases match TRBD2. The CDR3 loop spans 16 amino acids. Germline V CDR1 and CDR2: MNHNS, SASEGT. The V and J ends lost 6 bases and 8 bases, in that order; junction bases with no gene match: 14.

The chain joins TRBV20-1 to TRBJ2-7, with 8 bases matching TRBD1. The CDR3 length is 13 residues. V gave up 6 bases and J gave up 3 bases; unmatched junction bases: 7. Germline V CDR1 and CDR2: DFQATT, SNEGSKA (reference sequence). CDR3 in DNA: TGCAGTGCAAAGACAGGGGATCTCTACGAGCAGTACTTC. It translates to CSAKTGDLYEQYF.

V usage is TRBV2 and J usage is TRBJ1-2, with D unclear. Looked up from germline, CDR1 is SNHLY and CDR2 is FYNNEI. With 1 base removed from V and 4 bases from J, the gap between germline ends came to 7 bases. The CDR3 sequence is 13 residues long. CDR3 amino acids: CASSEESSYGYTF. The CDR3 DNA reads as TGTGCCAGCAGTGAAGAGTCGTCCTATGGCTACACCTTC.

V is TRBV3-1 and J is TRBJ1-6; unclear D gene. The germline V gene has CDR1 LGHDT and CDR2 YNNKEL (reference sequence). V was clipped by 1 base and J by 4 bases, with 8 bases between them. This CDR3 spans 15 amino acids. CDR3 amino acids: CASSQAVGYNSPLHF. The DNA for the CDR3 is TGTGCCAGCAGCCAAGCCGTCGGATATAATTCACCCCTCCACTTT.

The chain combines TRBV6-5 with TRBJ1-2, with D possibly being TRBD1 (5 bases). CDR3 length: 13 residues. From germline, CDR1 is MNHEY and CDR2 SVGAGI. V was pared by 4 bases and J by 4 bases, with 10 bases between. CDR3 sequence: CASSSGTSYGYTF. CDR3 nucleotide sequence: TGTGCCAGCAGTTCAGGGACCTCCTATGGCTACACCTTC.

The rearrangement links TRBV12-3 or TRBV12-4 to TRBJ2-4; 11 bases fit TRBD2. There are 18 residues in the CDR3. V gave up 1 base and J gave up 0 bases; unmatched junction bases: 5. In DNA, the CDR3 is TGTGCCAGCAGTTTAGAGACTAGCGGGGCCCTAGCCAAAAACATTCAGTACTTC. Its translation: CASSLETSGALAKNIQYF.

The chain combines TRBV10-3 with TRBJ2-5; D is perhaps TRBD2 (6 bases). The CDR3 totals 13 residues. CDR1 is ENHRY and CDR2 is SYGVKD in the germline V gene. Trimming removed 4 bases at V and 11 bases at J, with 17 bases between. Written as DNA, the CDR3 is TGTGCCATCAGTGCGGCCGTCGGCGGGAAGCAGTACTTC. Encoded protein: CAISAAVGGKQYF.